This is a list of T cell receptor beta chains from one sample in a study of blood T cell repertoires in COVID-19. Libraries were prepared by immunoSEQ multiplex PCR; TCRdb keeps only in-frame clonotypes and omits some of them. Among 40,000 or so clones listed, approximately 85% were seen once. The material sequenced was peripheral blood. These receptors were collected from a man in his 70s with acute or convalescent COVID-19. CDR3s leave out the opening cysteine and the closing phenylalanine or tryptophan.

V	CDR3
TRBV6-2/TRBV6-3	ASSYAPGLSYNEQF
TRBV6-5	ASSNRGQGGGGYT
TRBV20-1	SSYSYNEQF
TRBV19	ASSLQTGFTEAF
TRBV28	ASSSTGAGGNTIY
TRBV3-1/TRBV3-2	ASSKNSGGAYEQY
TRBV6-1	ASSEGGEETQY
TRBV4-1	ASSPLAGKQY
TRBV6-2/TRBV6-3	ASSPGTTHSNQPQH
TRBV10-3	AISESRGTSGRGNEQF
TRBV10-3	AINGQENTEAF
TRBV27	ASTRTGGTSFNEQF
TRBV28	ASGPDRGPKEKLF
TRBV2	ATHGSD
TRBV9	ASSELQGGEQF
TRBV7-9	ASSRGQGTSGRWETQY
TRBV14	ASSQNRATGELF
TRBV24-1	ATSDALVTSRHNEQF
TRBV7-8	ASSFSGSYEQY
TRBV28	ASSPRQGVTEAF
TRBV28	ASSSGQAYNEKLF
TRBV18	ASSPDGRYGYT